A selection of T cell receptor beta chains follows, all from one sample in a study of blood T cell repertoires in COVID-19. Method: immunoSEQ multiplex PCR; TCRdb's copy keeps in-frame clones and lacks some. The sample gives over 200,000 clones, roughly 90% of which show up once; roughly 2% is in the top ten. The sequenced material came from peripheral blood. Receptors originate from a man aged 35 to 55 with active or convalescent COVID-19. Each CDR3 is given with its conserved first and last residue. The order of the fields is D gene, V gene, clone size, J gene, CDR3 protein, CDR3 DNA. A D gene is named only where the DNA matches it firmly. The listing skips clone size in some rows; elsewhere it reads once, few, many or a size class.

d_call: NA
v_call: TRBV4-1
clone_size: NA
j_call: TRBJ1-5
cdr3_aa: CASSQGQEGNQPQHF
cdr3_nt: TGCGCCAGCAGCCAAGGCCAGGAGGGCAATCAGCCCCAGCATTTT

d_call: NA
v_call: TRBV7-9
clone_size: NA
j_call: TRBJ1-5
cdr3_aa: CASSSDNQPQHF
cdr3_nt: TGTGCCAGCAGCTCCGACAACCAGCCCCAGCATTTT

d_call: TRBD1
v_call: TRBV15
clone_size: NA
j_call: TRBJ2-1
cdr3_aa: CATSSDRATYNEQFF
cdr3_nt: TGTGCCACCAGCAGCGACAGGGCCACCTACAATGAGCAGTTCTTC

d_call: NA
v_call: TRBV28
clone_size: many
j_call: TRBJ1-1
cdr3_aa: CASTDNPRGAFF
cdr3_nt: TGTGCCAGCACCGACAACCCACGGGGAGCTTTCTTT

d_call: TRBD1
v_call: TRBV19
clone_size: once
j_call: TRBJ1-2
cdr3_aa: CASTPGDRPNYGYTF
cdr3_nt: TGTGCCAGTACCCCCGGGGACAGGCCTAACTATGGCTACACCTTC

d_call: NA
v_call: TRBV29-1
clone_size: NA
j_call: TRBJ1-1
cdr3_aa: CSVEERMGTEAFF
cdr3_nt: TGCAGCGTTGAGGAGCGAATGGGCACTGAAGCTTTCTTT

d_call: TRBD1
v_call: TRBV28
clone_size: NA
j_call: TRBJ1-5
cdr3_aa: CASSSGTGVNQPQHF
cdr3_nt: TGTGCCAGCAGTTCCGGGACAGGGGTAAATCAGCCCCAGCATTTT

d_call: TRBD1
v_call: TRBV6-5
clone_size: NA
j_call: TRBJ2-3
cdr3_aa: CASSVTGGRGDTQYF
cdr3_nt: TGTGCCAGCAGCGTGACAGGGGGGAGAGGAGATACGCAGTATTTT

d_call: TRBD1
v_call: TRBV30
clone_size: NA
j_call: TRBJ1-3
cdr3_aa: CAWSVKGASSGNTIYF
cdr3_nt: TGTGCCTGGAGTGTAAAGGGGGCTTCCTCTGGAAACACCATATATTTT

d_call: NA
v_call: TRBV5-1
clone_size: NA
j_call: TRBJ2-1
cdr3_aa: CASREGGTYNEQFF
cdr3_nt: TGCGCCAGCAGAGAGGGCGGAACCTACAATGAGCAGTTCTTC

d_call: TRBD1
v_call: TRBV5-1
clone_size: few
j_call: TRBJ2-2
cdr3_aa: CASSFGTQGARTGELFF
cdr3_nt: TGCGCCAGCAGCTTTGGGACGCAGGGGGCAAGGACCGGGGAGCTGTTTTTT

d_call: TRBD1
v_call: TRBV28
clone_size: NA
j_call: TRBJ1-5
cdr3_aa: CASTQGQGLRYNQPQHF
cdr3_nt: TGTGCCAGCACCCAGGGACAGGGGTTACGATACAATCAGCCCCAGCATTTT

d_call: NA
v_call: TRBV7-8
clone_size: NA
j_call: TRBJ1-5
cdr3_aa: CASSLWGRTTSGQPQHF
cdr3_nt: TGTGCCAGCAGCTTATGGGGCAGAACTACATCAGGGCAGCCCCAGCATTTT

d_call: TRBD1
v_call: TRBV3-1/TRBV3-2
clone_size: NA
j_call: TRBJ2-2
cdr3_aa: CASSHLGQGYAGELFF
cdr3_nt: TGTGCCAGCAGCCACCTCGGACAGGGGTACGCCGGGGAGCTGTTTTTT

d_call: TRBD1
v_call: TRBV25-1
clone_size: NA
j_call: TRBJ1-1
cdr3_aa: CASSAMGQGRNTEAFF
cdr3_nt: TGTGCCAGCAGTGCCATGGGACAGGGAAGAAACACTGAAGCTTTCTTT

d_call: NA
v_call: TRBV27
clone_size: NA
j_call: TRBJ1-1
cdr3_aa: CASSLGGENTEAFF
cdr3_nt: TGTGCCAGCAGTTTAGGGGGGGAGAACACTGAAGCTTTCTTT

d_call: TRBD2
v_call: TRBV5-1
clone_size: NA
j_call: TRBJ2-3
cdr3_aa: CASSVGLAGPPSTDTQYF
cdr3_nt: TGCGCCAGCAGCGTGGGACTAGCGGGACCGCCTAGCACAGATACGCAGTATTTT

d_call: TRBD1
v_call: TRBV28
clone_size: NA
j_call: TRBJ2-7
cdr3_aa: CASSLIQGAYEQYF
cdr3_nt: TGTGCCAGCAGTTTAATACAGGGGGCATACGAGCAGTACTTC

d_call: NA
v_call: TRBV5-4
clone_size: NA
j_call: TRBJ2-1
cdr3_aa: CASSLGGVSYNEQFF
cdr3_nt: TGTGCCAGCAGCTTGGGGGGGGTGTCCTACAATGAGCAGTTCTTC

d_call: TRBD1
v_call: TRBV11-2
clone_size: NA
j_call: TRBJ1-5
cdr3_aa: CASSSGQISNQPQHF
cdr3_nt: TGTGCCAGCAGCTCGGGACAGATTAGCAATCAGCCCCAGCATTTT

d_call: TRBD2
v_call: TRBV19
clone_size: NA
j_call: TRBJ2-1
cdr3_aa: CASSIGLAGYNEQFF
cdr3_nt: TGTGCCAGTAGTATTGGGCTAGCGGGCTACAATGAGCAGTTCTTC

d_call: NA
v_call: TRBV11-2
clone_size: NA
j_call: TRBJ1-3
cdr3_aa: CASSFGPSSSGNTIYF
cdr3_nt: TGTGCCAGCAGCTTTGGCCCCAGTTCCTCTGGAAACACCATATATTTT

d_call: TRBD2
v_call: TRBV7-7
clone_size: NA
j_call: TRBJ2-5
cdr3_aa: CASSSTSGLIAETQYF
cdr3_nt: TGTGCCAGCAGCTCGACTAGCGGGCTAATTGCAGAGACCCAGTACTTC

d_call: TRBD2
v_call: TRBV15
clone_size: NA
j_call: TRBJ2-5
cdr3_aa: CATSRASLAGVGQETQYF
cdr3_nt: TGTGCCACCAGCAGAGCCTCCTTAGCGGGAGTAGGCCAAGAGACCCAGTACTTC

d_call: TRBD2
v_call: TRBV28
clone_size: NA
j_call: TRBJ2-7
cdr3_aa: CASILAATSSYEQYF
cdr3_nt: TGTGCCAGCATCCTAGCGGCCACGAGCTCCTACGAGCAGTACTTC

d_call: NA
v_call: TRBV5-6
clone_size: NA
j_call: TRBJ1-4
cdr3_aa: CASRGFGEGNEKLFF
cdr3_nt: TGTGCCAGCAGAGGGTTCGGGGAGGGAAATGAAAAACTGTTTTTT

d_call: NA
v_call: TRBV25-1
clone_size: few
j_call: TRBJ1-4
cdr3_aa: CASSLSEKLFF
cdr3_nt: TGTGCCAGCAGTCTGTCCGAAAAACTGTTTTTT

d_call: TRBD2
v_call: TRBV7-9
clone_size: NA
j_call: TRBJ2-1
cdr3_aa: CASSGRPGLAGTGEQFF
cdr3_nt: TGTGCCAGCAGCGGACGACCGGGACTAGCGGGGACGGGTGAGCAGTTCTTC

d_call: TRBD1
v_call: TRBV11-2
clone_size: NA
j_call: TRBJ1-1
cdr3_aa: CASSSNRGRTEAFF
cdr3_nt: TGTGCCAGCAGCTCAAACAGGGGGCGGACTGAAGCTTTCTTT

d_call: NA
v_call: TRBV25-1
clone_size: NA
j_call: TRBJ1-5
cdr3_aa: CASSDRGNQPQHF
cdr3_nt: TGTGCCAGCAGTGACAGGGGCAATCAGCCCCAGCATTTT

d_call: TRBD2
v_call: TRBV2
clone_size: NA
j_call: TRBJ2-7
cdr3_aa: CASSAAGGPFSYEQYF
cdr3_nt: TGTGCCAGCAGCGCAGCGGGAGGGCCCTTTTCCTACGAGCAGTACTTC

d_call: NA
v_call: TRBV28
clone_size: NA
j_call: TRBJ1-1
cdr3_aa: CASSFPGGVTEAFF
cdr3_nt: TGTGCCAGCAGTTTCCCGGGGGGCGTAACTGAAGCTTTCTTT

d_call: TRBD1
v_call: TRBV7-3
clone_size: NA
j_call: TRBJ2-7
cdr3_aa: CASSLGGQGIYEQYF
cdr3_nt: TGTGCCAGCAGCTTAGGCGGACAGGGGATCTACGAGCAGTACTTC

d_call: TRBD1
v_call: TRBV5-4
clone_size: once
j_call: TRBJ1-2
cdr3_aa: CASSPWTGGNYGYTF
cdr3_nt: TGTGCCAGCAGCCCTTGGACAGGGGGCAACTATGGCTACACCTTC

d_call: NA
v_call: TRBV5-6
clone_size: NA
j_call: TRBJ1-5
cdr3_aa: CASSFYGINSNQPQHF
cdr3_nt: TGTGCCAGCAGCTTTTACGGGATAAATAGCAATCAGCCCCAGCATTTT

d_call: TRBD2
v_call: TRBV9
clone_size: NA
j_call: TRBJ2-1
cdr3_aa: CASSETSGSRSEQFF
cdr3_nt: TGTGCCAGCAGCGAGACTAGCGGGAGCCGATCTGAGCAGTTCTTC

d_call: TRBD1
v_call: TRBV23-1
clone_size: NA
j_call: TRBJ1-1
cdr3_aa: CASSLRGTGVTEAFF
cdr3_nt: TGCGCCAGCAGTCTTCGAGGGACAGGGGTGACTGAAGCTTTCTTT

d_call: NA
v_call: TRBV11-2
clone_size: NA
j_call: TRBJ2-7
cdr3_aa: CASSTLQGISSYEQYF
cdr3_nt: TGTGCCAGCAGCACCCTACAGGGCATCAGCTCCTACGAGCAGTACTTC

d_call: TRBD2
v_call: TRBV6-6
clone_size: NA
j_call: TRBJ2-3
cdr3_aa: CASSPNSGNSTDTQYF
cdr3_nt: TGTGCCAGCAGCCCGAATAGCGGGAATAGCACAGATACGCAGTATTTT

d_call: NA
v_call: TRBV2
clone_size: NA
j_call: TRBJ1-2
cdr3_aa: CASSRASEGSEGYTF
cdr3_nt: TGTGCCAGCAGTCGGGCATCGGAGGGGTCTGAGGGCTACACCTTC

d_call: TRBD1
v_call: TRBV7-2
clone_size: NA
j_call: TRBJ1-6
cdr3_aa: CASSKRGDRRLNSPLHF
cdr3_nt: TGTGCCAGCAGCAAAAGGGGGGACAGGAGACTTAATTCACCCCTCCACTTT

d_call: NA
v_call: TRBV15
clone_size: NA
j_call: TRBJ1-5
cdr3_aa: CATSRYNIVQPQHF
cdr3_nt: TGTGCCACCAGCAGATACAACATTGTTCAGCCCCAGCATTTT

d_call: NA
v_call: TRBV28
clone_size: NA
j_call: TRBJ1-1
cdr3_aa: CASSLLTAMNTEAFF
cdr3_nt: TGTGCCAGCAGTCTGTTGACAGCTATGAACACTGAAGCTTTCTTT

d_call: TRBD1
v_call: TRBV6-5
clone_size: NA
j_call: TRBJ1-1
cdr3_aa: CASSYNAGGAGEAFF
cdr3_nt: TGTGCCAGCAGTTACAATGCAGGGGGCGCGGGTGAAGCTTTCTTT

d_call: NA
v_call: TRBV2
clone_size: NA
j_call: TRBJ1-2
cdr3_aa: CASSGSLRGGGYYGYTF
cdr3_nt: TGTGCCAGCAGTGGATCCCTTAGGGGGGGAGGGTACTATGGCTACACCTTC

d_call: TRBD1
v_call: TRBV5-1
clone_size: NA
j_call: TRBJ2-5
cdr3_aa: CASSYGQGAVGGTQYF
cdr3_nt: TGCGCCAGCAGCTATGGACAGGGGGCAGTCGGTGGGACCCAGTACTTC

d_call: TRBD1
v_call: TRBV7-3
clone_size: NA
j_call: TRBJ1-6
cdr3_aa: CASSFDRGAPLHF
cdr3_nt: TGTGCCAGCAGTTTTGACAGGGGGGCGCCCCTCCACTTT